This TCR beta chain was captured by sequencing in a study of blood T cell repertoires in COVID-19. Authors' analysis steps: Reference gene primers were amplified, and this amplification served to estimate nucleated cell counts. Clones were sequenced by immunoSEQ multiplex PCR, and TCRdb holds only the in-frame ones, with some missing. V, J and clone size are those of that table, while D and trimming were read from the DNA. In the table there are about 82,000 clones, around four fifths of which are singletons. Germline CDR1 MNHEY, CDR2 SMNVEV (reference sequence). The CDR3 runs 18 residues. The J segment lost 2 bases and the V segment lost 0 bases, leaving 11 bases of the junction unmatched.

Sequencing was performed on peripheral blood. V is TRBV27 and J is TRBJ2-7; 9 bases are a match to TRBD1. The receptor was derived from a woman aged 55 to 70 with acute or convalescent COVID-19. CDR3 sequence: CASSLSGPGTGTTYEQYF. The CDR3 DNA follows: TGTGCCAGCAGTTTATCGGGGCCCGGGACAGGGACCACCTACGAGCAGTACTTC.